This T cell receptor (beta chain) was profiled in a study of cytomegalovirus exposure and HLA in healthy donors. The overall study: Of all 370 or so donors who were genotyped, 75% to 90% belonged to the Caucasian-associated ancestry cluster. Findings of the study overall: HLA allele associations emerged for roughly 17,000 TCR beta sequences in a later analysis, at 0.05 false discovery rate. Later analysis suggested most CMV-associated TCR beta chains were HLA-restricted.

PCR was performed using 60 Vbeta and 13 Jbeta primers. Data came from immunoSEQ multiplex PCR; TCRdb stores just in-frame clones and leaves some out. The sample consists of some 120,000 clones, about 78% of them appearing once. As for this clone: What it binds is not known.

The sample was PBMCs. The source of this sequence is a woman between 40 and 55 years old in good health and CMV-seropositive.

This CDR3 reads CASSEQGTMNTEAFF. In DNA, the CDR3 is TGCGCCAGCAGCGAACAGGGTACCATGAACACTGAAGCTTTCTTT. The chain recombines TRBV5-1 with TRBJ1-1, with D tentatively TRBD1 (6 bases). The V and J ends lost 4 bases and 0 bases respectively, with 13 bases between them. Looked up from germline, CDR1 is SGHRS and CDR2 is YFSETQ. The CDR3 is 15 residues long.